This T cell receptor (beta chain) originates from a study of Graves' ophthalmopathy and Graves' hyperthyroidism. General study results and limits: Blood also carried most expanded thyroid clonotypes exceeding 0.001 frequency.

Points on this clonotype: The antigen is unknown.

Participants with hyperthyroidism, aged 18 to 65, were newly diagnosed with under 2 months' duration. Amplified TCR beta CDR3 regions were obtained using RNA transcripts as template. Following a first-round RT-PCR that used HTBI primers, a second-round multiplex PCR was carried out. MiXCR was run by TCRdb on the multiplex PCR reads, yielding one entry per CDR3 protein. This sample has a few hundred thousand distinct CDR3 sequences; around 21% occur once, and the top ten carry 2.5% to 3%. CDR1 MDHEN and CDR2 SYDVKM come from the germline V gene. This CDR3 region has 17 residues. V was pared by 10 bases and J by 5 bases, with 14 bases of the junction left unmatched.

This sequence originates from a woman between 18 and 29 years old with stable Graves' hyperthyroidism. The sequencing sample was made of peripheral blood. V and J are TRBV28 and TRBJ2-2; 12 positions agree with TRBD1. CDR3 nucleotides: TGTGCCACAAGGGACAGGGGGCTGAAGCGGGGAACCGGGGAGCTGTTTTTT. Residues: CATRDRGLKRGTGELFF.